Described below is a single TCR beta chain sequence and its context. A much larger clone differs from this one at a single base, so this may be a read error. There are 13 residues in the CDR3. Germline V lookup: CDR1 SGDLS, CDR2 YYNGEE. Trimming stripped 0 bases from V and 7 bases from J, with 8 bases between. These data are taken from a study of immune heterogeneity within non-small cell lung tumors. The template for each sample was 450 to 750 ng of genomic DNA, which had been extracted from bulk tumor tissue. Biopsy collection occurred during surgery, with several far-apart biopsies per primary tumor. The cohort was untreated, with newly diagnosed non-small cell lung cancer undergoing curative surgery. The TCR beta CDR3 region was amplified by multiplex PCR employing 32 V and 13 J primers. Each CDR3 protein gets one entry after TCRdb re-called the multiplex PCR reads with MiXCR. The table records 14,000 to 15,000 distinct CDR3 sequences, around 28% of them present only once.

The sequence was collected from a middle-aged man with non-small cell lung cancer. The specimen sequenced was lung tumor tissue. This chain joins TRBV9 and TRBJ2-1; D unresolved. Here the CDR3 DNA reads TGTGCCAGCAGCGTAGTAGGGATTAATGAGCAGTTCTTC. Translated, it gives CASSVVGINEQFF.